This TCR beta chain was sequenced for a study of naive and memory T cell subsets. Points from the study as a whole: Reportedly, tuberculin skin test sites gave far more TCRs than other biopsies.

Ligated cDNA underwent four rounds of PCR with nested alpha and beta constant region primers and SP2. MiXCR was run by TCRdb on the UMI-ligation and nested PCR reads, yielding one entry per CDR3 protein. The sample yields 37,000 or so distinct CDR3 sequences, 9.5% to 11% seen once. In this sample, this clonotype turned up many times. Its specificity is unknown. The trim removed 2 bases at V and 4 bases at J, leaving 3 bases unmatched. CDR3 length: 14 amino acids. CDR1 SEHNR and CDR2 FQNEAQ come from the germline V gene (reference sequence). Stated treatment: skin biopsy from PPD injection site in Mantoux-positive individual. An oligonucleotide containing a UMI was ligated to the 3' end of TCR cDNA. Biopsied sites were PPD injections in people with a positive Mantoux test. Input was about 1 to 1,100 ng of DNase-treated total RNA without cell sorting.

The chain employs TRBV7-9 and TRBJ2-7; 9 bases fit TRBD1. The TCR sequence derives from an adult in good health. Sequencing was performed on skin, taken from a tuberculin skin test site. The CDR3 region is CASSLPGTGYEQYF. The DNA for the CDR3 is TGTGCCAGCAGCTTACCTGGGACAGGGTACGAGCAGTACTTC.